Here is one T cell receptor (beta chain) with its context. Antigen specificity is unknown. This sample was included in a study of T cell repertoires in cytomegalovirus infection. Study background: Epitope selection comprised recently identified HLA-C-restricted CMV epitopes and well-studied HLA-B-restricted CMV epitopes. Findings and caveats of the study: CMV carriers with the relevant HLA were identified by cumulative public TCR beta family frequency. HLA-C-restricted, CMV-specific TCR beta clonotypes were dominant ex vivo.

In TCRdb, the reads were re-called with MiXCR into one record per CDR3 protein. Among over 250,000 distinct CDR3 sequences listed, roughly 21% were seen once. V lost 1 base to trimming and J lost 7 bases; unmatched junction nucleotides: 9. In germline, CDR1 is SGHVS, CDR2 FNYEAQ. The CDR3 totals 16 residues. The sample consisted of cultured PBMCs, taken from culture after CMV antigen stimulation. This clonotype was obtained from a human donor in good health (CMV status not recorded). Some clones in this sample may be carry-over from other donors' samples. The chain joins TRBV7-6 to TRBJ2-1; 8 nucleotides line up with TRBD2. The CDR3 loop reads CASSLVLAGGNNEQFF. The CDR3 region has the DNA TGTGCCAGCAGCTTAGTACTTGCGGGAGGTAATAATGAGCAGTTCTTC.